This T cell receptor (beta chain) was identified in a study of blood T cell repertoires in COVID-19. The CDR3 loop spans 15 amino acids. Germline V CDR1 and CDR2: SGHNT, YENEEA. Trimming cost V 2 bases and J 1 base, with 11 bases left between them. Clones were sequenced by immunoSEQ multiplex PCR, and TCRdb holds only the in-frame ones, with some missing. The profile shows 150,000 to 200,000 clones, about 85% of them singletons. Sequenced material: PBMCs or T cells enriched from blood (not recorded which). This sequence originates from a woman aged 45-65 years who had recovered from COVID-19. This chain joins TRBV11-3 and TRBJ1-2, with D possibly matching TRBD1 (5 bases). The CDR3 loop reads CASSLRKGYNYGYTF. The DNA for the CDR3 is TGTGCCAGCAGCTTAAGAAAGGGGTATAACTATGGCTACACCTTC. Looking up the rest from reference TRBV11-3 and TRBJ1-2 gives the full variable domain: EAGVVQSPRYKIIEKKQPVAFWCNPISGHNTLYWYLQNLGQGPELLIRYENEEAVDDSQLPKDRFSAERLKGVDSTLKIQPAELGDSAVYLCASSLRKGYNYGYTFGSGTRLTVV.